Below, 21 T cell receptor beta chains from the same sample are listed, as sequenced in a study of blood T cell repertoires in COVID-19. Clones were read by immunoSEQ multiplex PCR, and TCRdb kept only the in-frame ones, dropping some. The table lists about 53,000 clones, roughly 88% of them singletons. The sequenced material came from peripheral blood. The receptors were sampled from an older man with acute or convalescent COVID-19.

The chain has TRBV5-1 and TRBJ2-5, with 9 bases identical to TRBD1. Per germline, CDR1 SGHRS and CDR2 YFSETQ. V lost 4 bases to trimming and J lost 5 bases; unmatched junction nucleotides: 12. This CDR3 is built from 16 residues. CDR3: CASSPPQGQGPETQYF. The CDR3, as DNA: TGCGCCAGCAGCCCCCCTCAAGGACAGGGGCCGGAGACCCAGTACTTC.

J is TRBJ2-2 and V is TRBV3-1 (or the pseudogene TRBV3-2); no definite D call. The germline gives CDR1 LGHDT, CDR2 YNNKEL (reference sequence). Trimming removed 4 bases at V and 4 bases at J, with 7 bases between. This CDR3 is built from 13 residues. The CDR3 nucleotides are TGTGCCAGCAGCCTCGGTGGCACCGGGGAGCTGTTTTTT. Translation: CASSLGGTGELFF.

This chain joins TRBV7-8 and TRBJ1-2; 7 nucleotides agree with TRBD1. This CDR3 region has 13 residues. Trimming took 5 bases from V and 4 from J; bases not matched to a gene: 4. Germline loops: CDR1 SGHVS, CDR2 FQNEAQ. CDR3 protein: CASSIQGIYGYTF. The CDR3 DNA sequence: TGTGCCAGCAGCATACAGGGGATCTATGGCTACACCTTC.

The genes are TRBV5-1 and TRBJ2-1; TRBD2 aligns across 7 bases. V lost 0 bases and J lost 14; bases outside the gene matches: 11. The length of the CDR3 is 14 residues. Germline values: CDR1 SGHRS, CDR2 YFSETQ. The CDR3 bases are TGCGCCAGCAGCTTGGCCGCGGCTAGCGGAACGAAGTTCTTC. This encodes CASSLAAASGTKFF.

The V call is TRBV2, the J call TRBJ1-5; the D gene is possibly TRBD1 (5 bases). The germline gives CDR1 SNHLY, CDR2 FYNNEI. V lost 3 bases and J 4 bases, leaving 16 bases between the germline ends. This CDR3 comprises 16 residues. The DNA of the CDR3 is TGTGCCAGCAGTGATGGGACTTTCGGTGTTAATCAGCCCCAGCATTTT. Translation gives CASSDGTFGVNQPQHF.

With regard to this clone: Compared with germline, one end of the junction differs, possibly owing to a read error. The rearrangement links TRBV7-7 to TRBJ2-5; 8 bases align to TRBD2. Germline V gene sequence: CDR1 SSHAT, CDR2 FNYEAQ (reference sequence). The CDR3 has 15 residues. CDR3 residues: CASSSIGLARETQYF. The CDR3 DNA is TGTGCTAGCAGCTCGATAGGACTAGCTAGGGAGACCCAGTACTTC.

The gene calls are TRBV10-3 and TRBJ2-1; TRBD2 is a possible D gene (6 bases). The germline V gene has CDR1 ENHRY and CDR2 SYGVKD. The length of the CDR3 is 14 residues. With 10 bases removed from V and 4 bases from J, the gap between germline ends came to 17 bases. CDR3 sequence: CATGGGGIYNEQFF. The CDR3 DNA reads TGTGCCACCGGGGGTGGAGGGATATACAATGAGCAGTTCTTC.

The CDR3 sequence is CASSIPVVGGNPGELFF. CDR3 nucleotides: TGTGCCAGTAGTATCCCCGTAGTGGGGGGGAATCCCGGGGAGCTGTTTTTT. The chain recombines TRBV19 with TRBJ2-2, with TRBD2 identical over 7 bases. The CDR3 runs 17 residues. CDR1 is LNHDA and CDR2 is SQIVND in the germline V gene (reference sequence). The junction had 13 bases not matched to a gene; V was cut back by 3 bases and J by 6 bases. The complete variable domain, with remaining parts taken from reference TRBV19 and TRBJ2-2, reads DGGITQSPKYLFRKEGQNVTLSCEQNLNHDAMYWYRQDPGQGLRLIYYSQIVNDFQKGDIAEGYSVSREKKESFPLTVTSAQKNPTAFYLCASSIPVVGGNPGELFFGEGSRLTVL.

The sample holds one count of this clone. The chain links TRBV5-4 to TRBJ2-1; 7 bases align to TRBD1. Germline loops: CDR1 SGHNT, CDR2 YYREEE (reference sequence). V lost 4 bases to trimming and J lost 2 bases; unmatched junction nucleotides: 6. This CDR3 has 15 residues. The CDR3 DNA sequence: TGTGCCAGCAGCCCCCGACAGGGCCCCTACAATGAGCAGTTCTTC. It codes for CASSPRQGPYNEQFF.

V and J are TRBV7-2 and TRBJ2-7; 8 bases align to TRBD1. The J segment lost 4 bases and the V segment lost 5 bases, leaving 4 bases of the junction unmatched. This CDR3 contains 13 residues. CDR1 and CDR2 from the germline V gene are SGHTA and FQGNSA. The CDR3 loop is CASSRRQGYEQYF. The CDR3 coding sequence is TGTGCCAGCAGCCGAAGACAGGGGTACGAGCAGTACTTC.

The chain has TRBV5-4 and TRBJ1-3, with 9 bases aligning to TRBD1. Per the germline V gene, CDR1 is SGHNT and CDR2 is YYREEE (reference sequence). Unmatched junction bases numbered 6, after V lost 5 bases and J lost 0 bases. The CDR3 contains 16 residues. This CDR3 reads CASSRDRANSGNTIYF. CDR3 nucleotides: TGTGCCAGCAGTCGGGACAGGGCTAACTCTGGAAACACCATATATTTT.

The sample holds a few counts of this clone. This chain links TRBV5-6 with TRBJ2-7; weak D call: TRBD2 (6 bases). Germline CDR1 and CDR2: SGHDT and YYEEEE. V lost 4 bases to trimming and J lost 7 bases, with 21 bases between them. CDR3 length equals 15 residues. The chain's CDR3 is CASSGRFGGVGEQYF. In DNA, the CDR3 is TGTGCCAGCAGCGGACGCTTCGGCGGGGTAGGGGAGCAGTACTTC.

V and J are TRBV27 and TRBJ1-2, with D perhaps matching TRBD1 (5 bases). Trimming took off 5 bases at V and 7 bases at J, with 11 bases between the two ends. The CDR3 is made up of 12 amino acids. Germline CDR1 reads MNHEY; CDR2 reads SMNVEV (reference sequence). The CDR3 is CASSKSGVGYTF. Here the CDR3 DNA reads TGTGCCAGCAGTAAATCGGGGGTTGGCTACACCTTC.

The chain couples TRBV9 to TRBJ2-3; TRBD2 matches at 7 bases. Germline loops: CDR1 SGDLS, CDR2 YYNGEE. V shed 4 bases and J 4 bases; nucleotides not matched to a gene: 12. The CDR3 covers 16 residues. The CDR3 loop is CASSRRQRGLADTQYF. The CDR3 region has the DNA TGTGCCAGCAGCAGGAGGCAGCGGGGTCTGGCAGATACGCAGTATTTT.

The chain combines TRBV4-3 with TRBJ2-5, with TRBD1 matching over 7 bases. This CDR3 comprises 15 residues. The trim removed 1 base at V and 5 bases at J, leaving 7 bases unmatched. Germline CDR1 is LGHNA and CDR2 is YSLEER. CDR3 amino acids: CASSQGQGDGETQYF. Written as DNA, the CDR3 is TGCGCCAGCAGCCAAGGGCAGGGGGATGGCGAGACCCAGTACTTC.

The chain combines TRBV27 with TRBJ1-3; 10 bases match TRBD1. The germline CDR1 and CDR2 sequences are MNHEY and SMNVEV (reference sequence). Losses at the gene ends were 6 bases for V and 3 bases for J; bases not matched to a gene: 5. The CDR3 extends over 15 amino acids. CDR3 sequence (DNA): TGTGCCAGCAGGCCGACAGGGGGCGGTGGAAACACCATATATTTT. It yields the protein CASRPTGGGGNTIYF.

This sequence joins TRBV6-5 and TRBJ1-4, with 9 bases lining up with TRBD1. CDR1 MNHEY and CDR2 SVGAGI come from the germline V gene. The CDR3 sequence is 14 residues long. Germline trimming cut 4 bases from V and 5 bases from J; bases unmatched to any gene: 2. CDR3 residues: CASSWTGVNEKLFF. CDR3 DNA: TGTGCCAGCAGTTGGACAGGGGTCAATGAAAAACTGTTTTTT.

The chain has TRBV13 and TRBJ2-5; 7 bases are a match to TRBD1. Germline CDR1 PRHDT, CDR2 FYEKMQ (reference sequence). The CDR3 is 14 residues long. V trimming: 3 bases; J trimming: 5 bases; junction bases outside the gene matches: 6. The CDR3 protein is CASSFDRARETQYF. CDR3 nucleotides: TGTGCCAGCAGCTTCGACAGGGCGCGGGAGACCCAGTACTTC.

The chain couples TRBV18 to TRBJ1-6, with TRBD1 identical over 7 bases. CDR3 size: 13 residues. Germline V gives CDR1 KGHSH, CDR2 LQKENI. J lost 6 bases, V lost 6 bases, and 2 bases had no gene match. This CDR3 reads CASSRDSNSPLHF. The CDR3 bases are TGTGCCAGCTCCAGGGACAGTAATTCACCCCTCCACTTT.

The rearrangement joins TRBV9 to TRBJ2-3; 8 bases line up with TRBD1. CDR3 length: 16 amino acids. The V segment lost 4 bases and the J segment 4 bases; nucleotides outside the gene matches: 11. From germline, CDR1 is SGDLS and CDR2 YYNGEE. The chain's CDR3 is CASSFTAGGAADTQYF. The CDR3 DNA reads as TGTGCCAGCAGCTTCACCGCAGGGGGCGCAGCAGATACGCAGTATTTT. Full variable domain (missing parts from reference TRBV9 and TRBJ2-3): DSGVTQTPKHLITATGQRVTLRCSPRSGDLSVYWYQQSLDQGLQFLIQYYNGEERAKGNILERFSAQQFPDLHSELNLSSLELGDSALYFCASSFTAGGAADTQYFGPGTRLTVL.

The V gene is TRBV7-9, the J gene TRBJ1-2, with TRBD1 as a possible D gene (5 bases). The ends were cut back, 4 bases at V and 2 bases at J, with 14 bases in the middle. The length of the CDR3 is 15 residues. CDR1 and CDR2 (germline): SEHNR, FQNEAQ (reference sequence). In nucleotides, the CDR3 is TGTGCCAGCAGCTCCCAGGTTTCAGGGAACTATGGCTACACCTTC. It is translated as CASSSQVSGNYGYTF.